This passage covers 17 T cell receptor beta chains from one sample sequenced in a study of spatial heterogeneity in lung cancer (dated by TCRdb to about 2019). Library construction relied on 5' RACE. Sequenced on a NextSeq 500. The public reads were reprocessed in TCRdb via fastp at Q25 and MiXCR, keeping in-frame beta chains. One record per CDR3 amino acid sequence lists the most common genes and DNA. The sample table records approximately 18,000 distinct CDR3 sequences; 19% of these occur just once. The top ten clones comprise 6.2% of the sample. In the paper's terms, the time point label means: blood at routine non-recurrence follow-up after resection. The sample here was PBMCs, taken at follow-up. The receptors come from a male donor with early-stage non-small cell lung cancer.

Comment on this clonotype: Possible read error: a much larger clone is one base away. The J gene is TRBJ1-6, the V gene TRBV10-3, with D uncertain. CDR1 is ENHRY and CDR2 is SYGVKD in the germline V gene. This CDR3 region has 14 residues. Trimming shortened V by 4 bases and J by 8 bases, and 12 bases separated the two germline ends. CDR3 sequence (DNA): TGTGCCATCAGTGGCCTCGCAGTCGATTCACCCCTCCACTTT. This translates into CAISGLAVDSPLHF.

The chain couples TRBV19 to TRBJ1-1; no firm D call. Trimming took 1 base from V and 0 from J, leaving 3 bases between them. The CDR3 loop spans 13 amino acids. Germline V gives CDR1 LNHDA, CDR2 SQIVND (reference sequence). In nucleotides, the CDR3 is TGTGCCAGTAGTATAGGGGTGAACACTGAAGCTTTCTTT. Amino acids: CASSIGVNTEAFF.

This clonotype is termed medium-sized (0.01 to 0.1%). The DNA of the CDR3 is TGTGCCAGCTCTCGGGGCACAGATACGCAGTATTTT. This sequence encodes CASSRGTDTQYF. The rearrangement joins TRBV25-1 to TRBJ2-3; D gene uncertain. The length of the CDR3 is 12 residues. Germline lookup yields CDR1 MGHDK and CDR2 SYGVNS. Between the trimmed V and J ends, which lost 8 bases and 1 base, there was a span of 7 bases.

This clonotype was observed a few times. The V gene is TRBV20-1, the J gene TRBJ2-5, with D perhaps assigned TRBD1 or TRBD2 (5 bases each). Looked up from germline, CDR1 is DFQATT and CDR2 is SNEGSKA (reference sequence). The CDR3 is 12 amino acids. Trimming cost V 3 bases and J 5 bases, with 10 bases left between them. The CDR3 region is CSARAGDETQYF. The CDR3 coding sequence is TGCAGTGCTAGGGCCGGGGACGAGACCCAGTACTTC.

The V gene is TRBV2, the J gene TRBJ2-3; 11 bases fit TRBD2. The germline CDR1 and CDR2 sequences are SNHLY and FYNNEI. V was pared by 8 bases and J by 0 bases, with 19 bases of the junction left unmatched. CDR3 length: 20 amino acids. The CDR3 region has the DNA TGTGCCAGCTGGGGGCAACCCAATCTGGGACTAGCGGATAGCACAGATACGCAGTATTTT. This encodes CASWGQPNLGLADSTDTQYF.

This clonotype was detected only a few times. V usage is TRBV7-9 and J usage is TRBJ2-2, with D tentatively TRBD1 or TRBD2 (5 bases each). This CDR3 region has 15 residues. Between the trimmed V and J ends, which lost 5 bases and 4 bases, there was a span of 14 bases. Germline-derived CDR1 and CDR2 are SEHNR and FQNEAQ (reference sequence). CDR3 amino acids: CASSPRDPGTGELFF. In DNA, the CDR3 is TGTGCCAGCAGCCCCCGGGACCCGGGCACCGGGGAGCTGTTTTTT.

The chain joins TRBV6-1 to TRBJ1-6; perhaps TRBD1 as D (6 bases). The germline gives CDR1 MNHNS, CDR2 SASEGT. V was pared by 6 bases and J by 6 bases, with 15 bases between. This CDR3 is 15 amino acids long. The CDR3 reads CASRDRHFLNSPLHF. The DNA for the CDR3 is TGTGCCAGCAGGGACAGACACTTCCTTAATTCACCCCTCCACTTT.

CDR3 coding DNA: TGTGCCAGCAGAGAGGGTTGGAGCACTGAAGCTTTCTTT. Translating gives CASREGWSTEAFF. The chain combines TRBV5-6 with TRBJ1-1; D not certain. V was shortened by 5 bases and J by 4 bases, with 12 bases between the two germline ends. CDR3 length equals 13 residues. The germline V gene encodes CDR1 SGHDT and CDR2 YYEEEE.

This clonotype rates as medium-sized (0.01 to 0.1%). V is TRBV7-9 and J is TRBJ2-7, with a possible D match to TRBD1 (5 bases). Between the trimmed V and J ends, which lost 5 bases and 1 base, there was a span of 12 bases. The V gene's germline CDR1 is SEHNR and CDR2 FQNEAQ (reference sequence). CDR3 length: 14 amino acids. CDR3 protein: CASSPKDKSYEQYF. The CDR3 coding sequence is TGTGCCAGCAGCCCGAAGGACAAGTCCTACGAGCAGTACTTC.

This clonotype was seen many times. Germline is not matched at one junction end, which may reflect a read error. In DNA form, the CDR3 reads TGTGCCAGCAGTGCCCACATGACTAGCGGGGACGTCTTC. Protein: CASSAHMTSGDVF. The chain uses TRBV27 and TRBJ2-7, with 11 positions matching TRBD2. There are 13 residues in the CDR3. Germline V CDR1 and CDR2: MNHEY, SMNVEV (reference sequence).

At least ten counts were recorded for this clonotype. DNA for the CDR3: TGTGCCAGCTCCCCTGGGACAGGGGGAATGAACACTGAAGCTTTCTTT. It specifies CASSPGTGGMNTEAFF. The J gene is TRBJ1-1, the V gene TRBV18; 11 bases are shared with TRBD1. CDR1 is KGHSH and CDR2 is LQKENI in the germline V gene. The CDR3 spans 16 residues. V dropped 6 bases and J dropped 0; count of bases not matched to a gene: 6.

The CDR3 nucleotides read TGTGCCAGCTCACCAGGACTAGCGGGGGGGTCCGGAGAGACCCAGTACTTC. Translating gives CASSPGLAGGSGETQYF. The rearrangement joins TRBV18 to TRBJ2-5; 15 nucleotides align to TRBD2. The CDR3 is 17 residues long. The ends lost 2 bases at V and 4 bases at J; junction bases unmatched: 5. Germline V CDR1 and CDR2: KGHSH, LQKENI.

Judged by abundance, this clonotype is large. The chain employs TRBV7-9 and TRBJ2-2, with TRBD1 as a possible D gene (6 bases). Germline-derived CDR1 and CDR2 are SEHNR and FQNEAQ (reference sequence). V was shortened by 5 bases and J by 0 bases, with 16 bases between the two germline ends. The CDR3 extends over 17 amino acids. CDR3 protein: CASSLPSQGTNTGELFF. The CDR3 region has the DNA TGTGCCAGCAGCCTCCCCTCCCAGGGGACGAACACCGGGGAGCTGTTTTTT. The variable domain in full, with the rest retrieved from reference TRBV7-9 and TRBJ2-2, is DTGVSQNPRHKITKRGQNVTFRCDPISEHNRLYWYRQTLGQGPEFLTYFQNEAQLEKSRLLSDRFSAERPKGSFSTLEIQRTEQGDSAMYLCASSLPSQGTNTGELFFGEGSRLTVL.

The chain couples TRBV4-3 to TRBJ2-3, with TRBD1 matching 7 bases. V was pared by 0 bases and J by 5 bases, with 5 bases of the junction left unmatched. CDR3 length equals 15 residues. The V gene's germline CDR1 is LGHNA and CDR2 YSLEER. The CDR3 nucleotides are TGCGCCAGCAGCCAAGACACCGGGACAGAAGATACGCAGTATTTT. Translation: CASSQDTGTEDTQYF.

Only a few counts were recorded for this clonotype. The rearrangement joins TRBV25-1 to TRBJ1-5, with 7 nucleotides matching TRBD1. This CDR3 comprises 17 residues. V trimming: 2 bases; J trimming: 8 bases; junction bases outside the gene matches: 15. Germline loops: CDR1 MGHDK, CDR2 SYGVNS. The CDR3 DNA reads TGTGCCAGCAGTGAAGCGACAGGGTTAGGGGCGAATGAGCCCCAGCATTTT. As protein: CASSEATGLGANEPQHF.

The chain is built from TRBV7-6 and TRBJ1-1; 8 bases agree with TRBD1. The CDR3 consists of 15 residues. Losses at the gene ends were 1 base for V and 4 bases for J; bases not matched to a gene: 5. Germline assignment: CDR1 SGHVS and CDR2 FNYEAQ. CDR3: CASSLVDRDGTEAFF. CDR3 in DNA: TGTGCCAGCAGCTTAGTGGACAGGGATGGCACTGAAGCTTTCTTT.

This clonotype is medium-sized by share. This rearrangement joins TRBV12-3 or TRBV12-4 to TRBJ2-1; weak D call: TRBD2 (7 bases). V lost 6 bases and J lost 3, with 15 bases in between. The CDR3 totals 15 residues. CDR3: CASSRGAPGYNEQFF. In nucleotides, the CDR3 is TGTGCCAGCAGCCGGGGGGCCCCAGGCTACAATGAGCAGTTCTTC.